This T cell receptor (beta chain) was identified during a study of T cell responses to AZD1222 COVID-19 vaccine. Concerning this clone itself: Its antigen remains unidentified.

V was clipped by 3 bases and J by 3 bases, with 18 bases between them. The CDR3 is 15 residues long. CDR1 DFQATT and CDR2 SNEGSKA come from the germline V gene (reference sequence). The table came from immunoSEQ multiplex PCR; TCRdb's copy has only in-frame clones and leaves some out. The sample consists of 200,000 or so clones, just over 90% of them appearing once. Overall study results and limits: Spike-specific TCR breadth and depth went up after people got two AZD1222 doses. Seropositive AZD1222 recipients at baseline numbered only 6 or 7.

The sequences come from peripheral blood, collected on day 0 of AZD1222 vaccination. The V call is TRBV20-1, the J call TRBJ2-7; the D gene is possibly TRBD1 (5 bases). The receptor's source is an adult in good health. Written as DNA, the CDR3 is TGCAGTGCTAGTCAAGGGGCGCCAATTTTCTACGAGCAGTACTTC. Translation gives CSASQGAPIFYEQYF.